Given below is one T cell receptor beta chain in context. Produced via immunoSEQ multiplex PCR; TCRdb's table is partial and in-frame only. The sample has around 320,000 clones; roughly 87% are singletons. CDR1 SGHVS and CDR2 FNYEAQ come from the germline V gene. V gave up 4 bases and J gave up 6 bases, with 16 bases separating them. The CDR3 length is 15 residues. This sample is part of a study of blood T cell repertoires in COVID-19. About the research overall: Samples taken during acute and convalescent COVID-19 were collected in the United States, Italy and Spain.

This receptor was taken from a man aged 18 to 35 with active or convalescent COVID-19. The rearrangement uses TRBV7-6 and TRBJ1-5; D is unresolved. Sequencing was performed on peripheral blood. The DNA for the CDR3 is TGTGCCAGCAGCTCGTCCCCGAGCGGTTTTCAGCCCCAGCATTTT. It translates to CASSSSPSGFQPQHF.